Below, 13 T cell receptor beta chains from the same sample are listed, as sequenced in a study of PD-L1 blockade in urothelial cancer. The repertoire was sequenced with immunoSEQ multiplex PCR; TCRdb's copy has only in-frame clones and lacks some. Seen here are tens of thousands of clones, approximately 90% observed once, and the top ten hold 1.5% to 2%. The starting material was PBMCs, obtained around atezolizumab (anti-PD-L1) treatment. Source of these receptors: a man in his 60s with urothelial cancer.

V gene TRBV7-3 combines with J gene TRBJ2-7; 10 bases are a match to TRBD1. Trimming at V came to 8 bases and at J to 6 bases, leaving 7 bases not matched to a gene. This CDR3 has 13 residues. Germline CDR1 reads SGHTA; CDR2 reads FQGTGA. The CDR3 DNA follows: TGTGCCAGCGGAAAGACAGGGGGCGGCGAGCAGTACTTC. Amino acid sequence: CASGKTGGGEQYF.

This clone turned up a few times. The chain combines TRBV18 with TRBJ2-2, with 7 bases fitting TRBD1. This CDR3 has 15 amino acids. The V segment lost 5 bases and the J segment 3 bases; nucleotides outside the gene matches: 6. Germline V CDR1 and CDR2: KGHSH, LQKENI. The CDR3, as DNA: TGTGCCAGCTCATCTTATCAGGGGGACACCGGGGAGCTGTTTTTT. Its protein is CASSSYQGDTGELFF.

The chain combines TRBV19 with TRBJ1-6, with TRBD1 identical over 8 bases. The CDR3 extends over 14 amino acids. The V and J ends lost 7 bases and 5 bases, in that order; junction bases with no gene match: 4. Germline V gives CDR1 LNHDA, CDR2 SQIVND (reference sequence). CDR3 amino acids: CASTLTGDNSPLHF. The DNA of the CDR3 is TGTGCCAGTACCTTGACAGGGGATAATTCACCCCTCCACTTT.

This chain uses TRBV6-1 with TRBJ1-2, with D hard to call. V was trimmed by 3 bases and J by 0 bases, leaving 17 bases between them. CDR1 and CDR2 from the germline V gene are MNHNS and SASEGT. The CDR3 runs to 17 residues. The CDR3 nucleotides are TGTGCCAGCAGTGAGATGAGGGCCGGATTAGCTAACTATGGCTACACCTTC. This gives the protein CASSEMRAGLANYGYTF.

This chain links TRBV7-2 with TRBJ1-3, with TRBD1 as a possible D gene (6 bases). V was clipped by 7 bases and J by 4 bases, with 17 bases between them. The CDR3 extends over 15 amino acids. From germline, CDR1 is SGHTA and CDR2 FQGNSA. CDR3 sequence: CASTRAGDNGNTIYF. The DNA of the CDR3 is TGTGCCAGCACCAGGGCAGGGGACAACGGAAACACCATATATTTT.

This rearrangement joins TRBV13 to TRBJ2-3; D remains ambiguous. V was shortened by 4 bases and J by 6 bases, with 8 bases between the two germline ends. Germline CDR1 and CDR2: PRHDT and FYEKMQ (reference sequence). The CDR3 extends over 12 amino acids. The DNA of the CDR3 is TGTGCCAGCAGCTACAGCCGGGATACGCAGTATTTT. It is translated as CASSYSRDTQYF.

The V call is TRBV4-2, the J call TRBJ2-5, with 7 bases identical to TRBD2. CDR1 is LGHNA and CDR2 is YNFKEQ in the germline V gene. The CDR3 covers 16 residues. The V segment lost 0 bases and the J segment 0 bases; nucleotides outside the gene matches: 4. In DNA form, the CDR3 reads TGTGCCAGCAGCCAAGAAAGCGGGGTTAACCAAGAGACCCAGTACTTC. Amino acids: CASSQESGVNQETQYF.

This sequence joins TRBV7-8 and TRBJ2-7, with TRBD2 matching over 7 bases. The germline gives CDR1 SGHVS, CDR2 FQNEAQ. The CDR3 is 13 residues long. Germline trimming cut 4 bases from V and 6 bases from J; bases unmatched to any gene: 6. CDR3 sequence: CASSWTTGGEQYF. The CDR3 region has the DNA TGTGCCAGCAGCTGGACGACGGGGGGCGAGCAGTACTTC.

The rearrangement uses TRBV15 and TRBJ2-3; 9 positions match TRBD1. The germline gives CDR1 LNHNV, CDR2 YYDKDF (reference sequence). Losses at the gene ends were 0 bases for V and 3 bases for J; bases not matched to a gene: 7. The length of the CDR3 is 17 residues. The CDR3 DNA is TGTGCCACCAGCAGAGAACTGGGACAGGGCCCGACAGATACGCAGTATTTT. Amino acids: CATSRELGQGPTDTQYF.

The chain employs TRBV28 and TRBJ1-1; TRBD1 agrees at 7 bases. The CDR3 contains 13 residues. CDR1 is MDHEN, CDR2 SYDVKM, per germline. V trimming: 5 bases; J trimming: 5 bases; junction bases outside the gene matches: 5. CDR3 loop: CASSQTGRTEAFF. As DNA, the CDR3 is TGTGCCAGCAGTCAGACAGGGAGGACTGAAGCTTTCTTT.

This clone was found once. This rearrangement joins TRBV29-1 to TRBJ2-7; D perhaps matches TRBD1 (5 bases). CDR1 SQVTM and CDR2 ANQGSEA come from the germline V gene. V was trimmed by 2 bases and J by 5 bases, leaving 7 bases between them. This CDR3 region has 11 residues. CDR3 sequence reads: CSVETGNEQYF. The CDR3 coding sequence is TGCAGCGTTGAAACAGGTAACGAGCAGTACTTC.

The V gene is TRBV4-1, the J gene TRBJ2-3, with D possibly TRBD1 on 5 matching bases. The CDR3 sequence is 15 residues long. V was shortened by 3 bases and J by 2 bases, with 12 bases between the two germline ends. Germline V gene data show CDR1 as MGHRA and CDR2 as YSYEKL. CDR3 DNA sequence: TGCGCCAGCAGCCACTCCAGGGATTTCACAGATACGCAGTATTTT. This sequence encodes CASSHSRDFTDTQYF.

In this sample, this clone turned up a few times. V usage is TRBV2 and J usage is TRBJ2-2; TRBD1 is a possible D gene (5 bases). The germline V gene encodes CDR1 SNHLY and CDR2 FYNNEI. Trimming pared 6 bases from V and 7 bases from J, leaving 12 bases between. The CDR3 sequence is 13 residues long. CDR3 region: CASRVRASGELFF. CDR3 bases: TGTGCCAGCAGGGTCAGGGCGAGCGGGGAGCTGTTTTTT.